This passage covers 23 T cell receptor beta chains from one sample sequenced in a study of CD8 T cells in Susac syndrome. RNA in amounts of about 0.45 to 1 ug was reverse transcribed with random hexamers. One entry per CDR3 protein results from TCRdb running MiXCR on the immunoSEQ multiplex PCR reads. This table has roughly 86,000 distinct CDR3 sequences, approximately 96% appearing once. Source material: CD8+ T cells from PBMCs. The receptors stem from a human donor with Susac syndrome.

CDR3 loop: CASSPKTGDEQYF. CDR3 DNA sequence: TGTGCCAGCTCACCTAAGACAGGGGACGAGCAGTACTTC. The chain employs TRBV18 and TRBJ2-7, with 8 bases matching TRBD1. Germline V gives CDR1 KGHSH, CDR2 LQKENI. V gave up 3 bases and J gave up 5 bases; unmatched junction bases: 3. This CDR3 spans 13 amino acids.

The gene calls are TRBV6-5 and TRBJ2-1; D may be TRBD1 (5 bases). From germline, CDR1 is MNHEY and CDR2 SVGAGI. Trimming took 0 bases from V and 8 from J, leaving 11 bases between them. The CDR3 consists of 14 residues. CDR3 sequence: CASSYSKFRDEQFF. Here the CDR3 DNA reads TGTGCCAGCAGTTACTCGAAATTCAGGGATGAGCAGTTCTTC.

The V gene is TRBV6-5, the J gene TRBJ1-1; tentatively, D is TRBD1 (6 bases). The CDR3 is made up of 14 amino acids. The germline V gene has CDR1 MNHEY and CDR2 SVGAGI. Trimming removed 6 bases at V and 1 base at J, with 12 bases between. CDR3 in amino acids: CASSYGTRNTEAFF. The CDR3 bases are TGTGCCAGCAGCTACGGGACACGGAACACTGAAGCTTTCTTT.

The V and J genes are TRBV4-2 and TRBJ1-5, with unresolved D. CDR3 size: 13 residues. From germline, CDR1 is LGHNA and CDR2 YNFKEQ. The V end lost 0 bases, the J end lost 6 bases, and 6 bases lay between the germline ends. CDR3 DNA sequence: TGTGCCAGCAGCCAAGAGGAGGGTCAGCCCCAGCATTTT. Translation gives CASSQEEGQPQHF.

J is TRBJ2-5 and V is TRBV10-3; no clear D. CDR3 length: 12 amino acids. V was trimmed by 0 bases and J by 11 bases, leaving 10 bases between them. Germline V gene lookup returns CDR1 ENHRY and CDR2 SYGVKD. CDR3 region: CAISESDGSQYF. For the CDR3, the DNA is TGTGCCATCAGTGAGTCCGACGGCTCGCAGTACTTC.

This clonotype was recorded only once. This chain links TRBV5-1 with TRBJ2-7, with D possibly matching TRBD1 (5 bases). CDR1 is SGHRS, CDR2 YFSETQ, per germline. V was cut by 0 bases and J by 6 bases, with 7 bases left in between. The CDR3 extends over 12 amino acids. CDR3 DNA sequence: TGCGCCAGCAGCTTGGAGGGGCCCGAGCAGTACTTC. This gives the protein CASSLEGPEQYF. Full variable domain (rest looked up from reference TRBV5-1 and TRBJ2-7): KAGVTQTPRYLIKTRGQQVTLSCSPISGHRSVSWYQQTPGQGLQFLFEYFSETQRNKGNFPGRFSGRQFSNSRSEMNVSTLELGDSALYLCASSLEGPEQYFGPGTRLTVT.

The genes are TRBV12-3 or TRBV12-4 and TRBJ2-5, with D unresolved. The CDR3 has 14 residues. Trimming took off 3 bases at V and 0 bases at J, with 8 bases between the two ends. This CDR3 is CASSFTTYQETQYF. The DNA for the CDR3 is TGTGCCAGCAGTTTCACAACCTACCAAGAGACCCAGTACTTC.

The chain uses TRBV2 and TRBJ2-1; 7 nucleotides align to TRBD1. The ends lost 6 bases at V and 4 bases at J; junction bases unmatched: 6. The CDR3 runs 14 residues. Germline V CDR1 and CDR2: SNHLY, FYNNEI. This chain's CDR3 is CASSTLQGYNEQFF. CDR3 in DNA: TGTGCCAGCAGCACCCTACAGGGGTACAATGAGCAGTTCTTC.

Within the sample, this clonotype is medium-sized (0.01 to 0.1%). The J gene is TRBJ1-1, the V gene TRBV5-8, with a tentative D call TRBD1 (5 bases). Germline lookup yields CDR1 SGHTS and CDR2 YDEGEE. The CDR3 runs 16 residues. The ends were cut back, 0 bases at V and 1 base at J, with 13 bases in the middle. The CDR3 protein is CASSLGAGRTNTEAFF. The CDR3 nucleotides read TGTGCCAGCAGCTTGGGGGCGGGACGGACGAACACTGAAGCTTTCTTT.

J is TRBJ2-7 and V is TRBV19, with TRBD2 matching 7 bases. Germline values: CDR1 LNHDA, CDR2 SQIVND (reference sequence). The CDR3 length is 16 residues. V shed 1 base and J 3 bases; nucleotides not matched to a gene: 9. The CDR3 DNA follows: TGTGCCAGTAGTATAGTGGCGGGATCGGGAGGCTACGAGCAGTACTTC. Translated, it gives CASSIVAGSGGYEQYF.

About this clonotype itself: The junction shows a germline mismatch at one end, possibly a read error. This chain joins TRBV11-1 and TRBJ2-7; perhaps TRBD2 as D (6 bases). This CDR3 is built from 14 residues. Germline V gene data show CDR1 as SGHAT and CDR2 as FQDESV (reference sequence). The CDR3 region has the DNA TGTGCCAGCAGCTCACTGACTAGTTCCTATGAGCAGTACTTC. Encoded protein: CASSSLTSSYEQYF. Full variable domain (outside the CDR3, taken from reference TRBV11-1 and TRBJ2-7): EAEVAQSPRYKITEKSQAVAFWCDPISGHATLYWYRQILGQGPELLVQFQDESVVDDSQLPKDRFSAERLKGVDSTLKIQPAELGDSAMYLCASSSLTSSYEQYFGPGTRLTVT.

This sequence joins TRBV6-2 or TRBV6-3 and TRBJ1-6; 9 positions agree with TRBD1. The CDR3 covers 14 residues. J was trimmed by 9 bases and V by 5 bases; bases with no gene match: 5. Germline CDR1 reads MNHEY; CDR2 reads SVGEGT. The CDR3 bases are TGTGCCAGCAGTCCCGGGACAGGGTCTTCACCCCTCCACTTT. This encodes CASSPGTGSSPLHF.

This chain uses TRBV14 with TRBJ1-2; D remains ambiguous. Trimming took 1 base from V and 4 from J, leaving 7 bases between them. This CDR3 comprises 13 residues. The germline V gene encodes CDR1 SGHDN and CDR2 FVKESK. The CDR3 is CASSQVGVYGYTF. The CDR3, as DNA: TGTGCCAGCAGCCAAGTGGGAGTCTATGGCTACACCTTC.

The V gene is TRBV20-1, the J gene TRBJ1-2, with D hard to call. V was pared by 5 bases and J by 7 bases, with 11 bases between. CDR1 and CDR2 from the germline V gene are DFQATT and SNEGSKA (reference sequence). This CDR3 contains 11 residues. CDR3 sequence reads: CSAVGMSGYTF. The CDR3 DNA follows: TGCAGTGCTGTCGGAATGAGTGGCTACACCTTC.

The chain employs TRBV25-1 and TRBJ1-1; D is unresolved. V shed 4 bases and J shed 6 bases, with 12 bases lying between them. CDR1 is MGHDK and CDR2 is SYGVNS in the germline V gene. The CDR3 totals 13 residues. In DNA form, the CDR3 reads TGTGCCAGCAGTGCGTGGGCAGCCTCTGAAGCTTTCTTT. Encoded protein: CASSAWAASEAFF. The whole variable domain, remainder taken from reference TRBV25-1 and TRBJ1-1, is EADIYQTPRYLVIGTGKKITLECSQTMGHDKMYWYQQDPGMELHLIHYSYGVNSTEKGDLSSESTVSRIRTEHFPLTLESARPSHTSQYLCASSAWAASEAFFGQGTRLTVV.

This chain links TRBV4-3 with TRBJ1-2; D gene uncertain. Germline loops: CDR1 LGHNA, CDR2 YSLEER. V lost 0 bases, J lost 4 bases, and 9 bases lay in between. The CDR3 spans 14 residues. DNA of the CDR3: TGCGCCAGCAGCCAAGATCCAGTCTCCTATGGCTACACCTTC. Protein: CASSQDPVSYGYTF.

The gene calls are TRBV7-9 and TRBJ2-5; 7 positions match TRBD1. The length of the CDR3 is 15 residues. Looked up from germline, CDR1 is SEHNR and CDR2 is FQNEAQ (reference sequence). The trim removed 5 bases at V and 3 bases at J, leaving 9 bases unmatched. The CDR3 reads CASSPRDRPKETQYF. The CDR3 DNA sequence: TGTGCCAGCAGCCCCCGGGACAGACCGAAAGAGACCCAGTACTTC.

This chain connects TRBV6-2 or TRBV6-3 to TRBJ2-7; 7 nucleotides agree with TRBD1. Losses at the gene ends were 2 bases for V and 4 bases for J; bases not matched to a gene: 5. Germline V CDR1 and CDR2: MNHEY, SVGEGT. This CDR3 comprises 14 residues. CDR3 protein: CASSYRTGDYEQYF. DNA of the CDR3: TGTGCCAGCAGTTACAGGACAGGAGATTACGAGCAGTACTTC.

The chain couples TRBV10-3 to TRBJ2-5, with D tentatively TRBD2 (7 bases). The CDR3 extends over 13 amino acids. The ends were cut back, 7 bases at V and 5 bases at J, with 14 bases in the middle. Germline V gives CDR1 ENHRY, CDR2 SYGVKD. Here the CDR3 DNA reads TGTGCCATCACGCGGGGGCCCGGGGAGACCCAGTACTTC. Its protein is CAITRGPGETQYF.

The genes are TRBV19 and TRBJ2-3; D gene uncertain. The length of the CDR3 is 13 residues. CDR1 and CDR2 from the germline V gene are LNHDA and SQIVND (reference sequence). The V end lost 2 bases, the J end lost 2 bases, and 5 bases lay between the germline ends. In nucleotides, the CDR3 is TGTGCCAGTAGTATATCCCCCACAGATACGCAGTATTTT. Its translation is CASSISPTDTQYF.

DNA of the CDR3: TGCGCCAGCAGCCAAGATTGGGCAACATATGGCTACACCTTC. It specifies CASSQDWATYGYTF. The chain joins TRBV4-3 to TRBJ1-2; D not resolved. The CDR3 sequence is 14 residues long. V lost 0 bases to trimming and J lost 5 bases, with 10 bases between them. Looked up from germline, CDR1 is LGHNA and CDR2 is YSLEER.

The chain couples TRBV6-4 to TRBJ1-1; 7 nucleotides agree with TRBD1. The germline V gene encodes CDR1 MRHNA and CDR2 SNTAGT. Unmatched junction bases numbered 1, after V lost 2 bases and J lost 1 base. This CDR3 is 14 amino acids long. CDR3 protein: CASSDGQANTEAFF. CDR3 DNA sequence: TGTGCCAGCAGTGACGGACAGGCGAACACTGAAGCTTTCTTT.

This clonotype was seen once. The chain combines TRBV6-2 or TRBV6-3 with TRBJ1-6, with 8 bases fitting TRBD1. The CDR3 consists of 15 residues. The trim removed 6 bases at V and 7 bases at J, leaving 8 bases unmatched. Per germline, CDR1 MNHEY and CDR2 SVGEGT. CDR3 in amino acids: CASSRGQEKNSPLHF. CDR3 bases: TGTGCCAGCAGCCGGGGACAGGAAAAAAATTCACCCCTCCACTTT.